The clone carrying this T cell receptor (beta chain) was counted only a few times. Antigen unknown. Individually, TCR cDNA molecules were each labelled with a unique molecular identifier. TCRdb re-called the 5' RACE reads with MiXCR, one entry per CDR3 protein. The profile covers 30,000 to 40,000 distinct CDR3 sequences, with roughly 5.5% appearing a single time and approximately 24% taken by the ten largest. This CDR3 region has 17 residues. J gave up 2 bases and V 0 bases, and 8 bases lay outside the gene matches. Germline CDR1 and CDR2: SGHRS and YFSETQ. These data are taken from a study of spatial heterogeneity in lung cancer. Study information: In the raw reads, each unique TCR and UMI combination was present more than ten times on average. Regarding the study as a whole: TCRs found ubiquitously expanded in tumor appeared in blood more at resection than at follow-up.

Noted time point: sample taken at primary tumor resection. Unsorted whole RNA from tumor, nontumor lung or frozen PBMC underwent sequencing. Material: PBMCs, obtained at surgery. This chain uses TRBV5-1 with TRBJ2-3; 8 nucleotides match TRBD1. The clonotype was recovered from a female donor with early-stage non-small cell lung cancer. The CDR3: CASSLVRTGGPTDTQYF. The CDR3 DNA follows: TGCGCCAGCAGCTTGGTCCGTACAGGGGGGCCCACAGATACGCAGTATTTT.